This T cell receptor (beta chain) was recorded in a study of response to subunit inactivated influenza vaccine. Regarding the study as a whole: Each seasonal flu vaccination may recruit only limited new T cells, authors suggested.

TCRdb used MiXCR to reprocess the RT-PCR reads, holding one entry per CDR3 protein. Among 500,000 to 650,000 distinct CDR3 sequences listed, 7.5% to 8.5% were seen once. This clonotype was detected a few times. Its antigen is not identified. CDR3 length equals 11 residues. In germline, CDR1 is DFQATT, CDR2 SNEGSKA (reference sequence). Sequenced here: PBMCs from blood, sampled about 24 months after vaccination. The chain has TRBV20-1 and TRBJ2-2; perhaps TRBD2 as D (6 bases). The source of this sequence is a man aged 50 to 75 who received an inactivated influenza vaccine. The CDR3, as DNA: TGCGGTTGGCAGGGAGGCGGGGAGCTGTTTTTT. Amino acid sequence: CGWQGGGELFF.